The 25 T cell receptor beta chains reported below all come from one sample, sequenced in a study of cytomegalovirus exposure and HLA in healthy donors. Generated by immunoSEQ multiplex PCR, the TCRdb table keeps only in-frame clones and is missing some. The data hold about 200,000 clones, with around 90% observed a single time. The sample taken for sequencing was PBMCs. The receptors here all came from a woman in her late teens or twenties in good health and CMV-seronegative.

V is TRBV10-3 and J is TRBJ2-1; 7 bases are a match to TRBD1. The CDR3 has 12 amino acids. Germline assignment: CDR1 ENHRY and CDR2 SYGVKD. V gave up 9 bases and J gave up 5 bases; unmatched junction bases: 4. As DNA, the CDR3 is TGTGCCATAAAGACAGGGAACAATGAGCAGTTCTTC. It yields the protein CAIKTGNNEQFF.

J is TRBJ2-1 and V is TRBV6-5; 10 bases agree with TRBD2. This CDR3 region has 14 residues. In germline, CDR1 is MNHEY, CDR2 SVGAGI. Unmatched junction bases numbered 7, after V lost 6 bases and J lost 8 bases. DNA of the CDR3: TGTGCCAGCAGCCTCAGCGGGAGGGGGGATGAGCAGTTCTTC. It specifies CASSLSGRGDEQFF.

The rearrangement links TRBV5-4 to TRBJ2-7, with 11 bases fitting TRBD2. From germline, CDR1 is SGHNT and CDR2 YYREEE (reference sequence). V lost 5 bases to trimming and J lost 3 bases; unmatched junction nucleotides: 7. The CDR3 is 15 residues long. Here the CDR3 DNA reads TGTGCCAGCAGGTGGGGGACTAGCGGCAACTACGAGCAGTACTTC. Translation: CASRWGTSGNYEQYF.

This rearrangement joins TRBV19 to TRBJ2-7; 7 bases align to TRBD1. The CDR3 sequence is 15 residues long. Unmatched junction bases numbered 11, after V lost 6 bases and J lost 3 bases. CDR1 LNHDA and CDR2 SQIVND come from the germline V gene (reference sequence). CDR3 bases: TGTGCCAGTAGCCCAATCGACAGGGACCTCTACGAGCAGTACTTC. This sequence encodes CASSPIDRDLYEQYF.

DNA of the CDR3: TGTGCCAGCAGCCCAGGACAGAACACCGGGGAGCTGTTTTTT. Translated, it gives CASSPGQNTGELFF. The chain uses TRBV9 and TRBJ2-2; D might be TRBD1 (5 bases). CDR3 length: 14 residues. V gave up 4 bases and J gave up 1 base, with 8 bases separating them. Germline loops: CDR1 SGDLS, CDR2 YYNGEE. The full variable domain, rest sourced from reference TRBV9 and TRBJ2-2, is DSGVTQTPKHLITATGQRVTLRCSPRSGDLSVYWYQQSLDQGLQFLIQYYNGEERAKGNILERFSAQQFPDLHSELNLSSLELGDSALYFCASSPGQNTGELFFGEGSRLTVL.

The chain employs TRBV30 and TRBJ2-7, with a possible D match to TRBD2 (6 bases). This CDR3 is 14 amino acids long. Germline loops: CDR1 GTSNPN, CDR2 SVGIG (reference sequence). As DNA, the CDR3 is TGTCCCCCCGATCGGGACTTACTAGAACACGAGCAGTACTTC. Amino acids: CPPDRDLLEHEQYF.

For this clone: At the DNA level, this CDR3 is encoded by other sequences in the same sample as well. J is TRBJ2-1 and V is TRBV5-1; 7 bases match TRBD2. CDR1 SGHRS and CDR2 YFSETQ come from the germline V gene. The ends lost 0 bases at V and 3 bases at J; junction bases unmatched: 3. CDR3 length equals 15 residues. This CDR3 is CASSLAASGYNEQFF. The CDR3 DNA is TGCGCCAGCAGCTTGGCGGCTAGCGGCTACAATGAGCAGTTCTTC.

The chain is built from TRBV28 and TRBJ2-7; 9 nucleotides agree with TRBD2. The CDR3 loop spans 13 amino acids. Trimming cost V 9 bases and J 3 bases; bases outside gene matches: 6. CDR1 is MDHEN, CDR2 SYDVKM, per germline. The CDR3 loop is CASLGLAGYEQYF. The CDR3 coding sequence is TGTGCCAGTCTGGGACTAGCAGGCTACGAGCAGTACTTC.

J is TRBJ2-1 and V is TRBV7-9; the D gene is possibly TRBD2 (6 bases). This CDR3 is 15 amino acids long. The germline V gene encodes CDR1 SEHNR and CDR2 FQNEAQ (reference sequence). V was cut by 0 bases and J by 7 bases, with 13 bases left in between. This CDR3 reads CASSLAVGGRNEQFF. CDR3 coding DNA: TGTGCCAGCAGCTTAGCGGTGGGGGGAAGGAATGAGCAGTTCTTC. Based on the CDR3 plus reference TRBV7-9 and TRBJ2-1, the full variable domain is DTGVSQNPRHKITKRGQNVTFRCDPISEHNRLYWYRQTLGQGPEFLTYFQNEAQLEKSRLLSDRFSAERPKGSFSTLEIQRTEQGDSAMYLCASSLAVGGRNEQFFGPGTRLTVL.

J is TRBJ2-7 and V is TRBV27; 7 bases agree with TRBD1. CDR1 and CDR2 (germline): MNHEY, SMNVEV (reference sequence). This CDR3 is built from 16 residues. The V gene end was trimmed by 3 bases and the J gene end by 2 bases; junction bases not matched to a gene: 10. The CDR3 sequence: CASSLTGRALAYEQYF. In DNA form, the CDR3 reads TGTGCCAGCAGTTTGACAGGGCGAGCCCTGGCCTACGAGCAGTACTTC.

The J gene is TRBJ1-1, the V gene TRBV19; TRBD1 is a possible D gene (5 bases). Germline V gene lookup returns CDR1 LNHDA and CDR2 SQIVND (reference sequence). Trimming took 8 bases from V and 0 from J, leaving 13 bases between them. The CDR3 runs 14 residues. The CDR3 nucleotides are TGTGCCAGTCACCAACGGGGGATGAACACTGAAGCTTTCTTT. This gives the protein CASHQRGMNTEAFF. The full variable domain, its missing parts supplied by reference TRBV19 and TRBJ1-1, is DGGITQSPKYLFRKEGQNVTLSCEQNLNHDAMYWYRQDPGQGLRLIYYSQIVNDFQKGDIAEGYSVSREKKESFPLTVTSAQKNPTAFYLCASHQRGMNTEAFFGQGTRLTVV.

V gene TRBV9 combines with J gene TRBJ2-7; tentative D call: TRBD1 (6 bases). Looked up from germline, CDR1 is SGDLS and CDR2 is YYNGEE. Trimming took off 4 bases at V and 5 bases at J, with 10 bases between the two ends. The CDR3 spans 12 residues. The CDR3 sequence is CASSPTGNEQYF. The CDR3 coding sequence is TGTGCCAGCAGCCCTACAGGGAACGAGCAGTACTTC. The full variable domain, its missing parts supplied by reference TRBV9 and TRBJ2-7, is DSGVTQTPKHLITATGQRVTLRCSPRSGDLSVYWYQQSLDQGLQFLIQYYNGEERAKGNILERFSAQQFPDLHSELNLSSLELGDSALYFCASSPTGNEQYFGPGTRLTVT.

The rearrangement uses TRBV11-2 and TRBJ1-1; perhaps TRBD1 as D (5 bases). Deletions cut 5 bases from V and 6 bases from J, with 13 bases between. The germline V gene has CDR1 SGHAT and CDR2 FQNNGV. The CDR3 covers 13 residues. This CDR3 reads CASSLGGSSEAFF. For the CDR3, the DNA is TGTGCCAGCAGCCTCGGGGGGTCGTCTGAAGCTTTCTTT.

J is TRBJ2-7 and V is TRBV10-3; 8 positions agree with TRBD2. Per the germline V gene, CDR1 is ENHRY and CDR2 is SYGVKD. J was trimmed by 6 bases and V by 10 bases; bases with no gene match: 14. The CDR3 covers 14 residues. The CDR3 spells CATRETGGPREQYF. Here the CDR3 DNA reads TGTGCCACCCGGGAAACGGGAGGGCCCCGCGAGCAGTACTTC.

The chain couples TRBV5-1 to TRBJ1-5; D gene ambiguous. The germline CDR1 and CDR2 sequences are SGHRS and YFSETQ. The CDR3 is 13 amino acids. V was clipped by 8 bases and J by 2 bases, with 11 bases between them. The CDR3 loop reads CARFEEGNQPQHF. The CDR3, as DNA: TGCGCCAGGTTCGAAGAGGGCAATCAGCCCCAGCATTTT. Together with reference TRBV5-1 and TRBJ1-5, the CDR3 gives the full variable domain: KAGVTQTPRYLIKTRGQQVTLSCSPISGHRSVSWYQQTPGQGLQFLFEYFSETQRNKGNFPGRFSGRQFSNSRSEMNVSTLELGDSALYLCARFEEGNQPQHFGDGTRLSIL.

The J gene is TRBJ2-7, the V gene TRBV30; a possible D gene is TRBD2 (5 bases). The CDR3 length is 13 residues. V lost 2 bases, J lost 2 bases, and 10 bases lay in between. Germline V gives CDR1 GTSNPN, CDR2 SVGIG (reference sequence). The CDR3 spells CAWSQPRAYEQYF. In DNA form, the CDR3 reads TGTGCCTGGAGTCAACCGCGGGCCTACGAGCAGTACTTC. Full variable domain (outside the CDR3, taken from reference TRBV30 and TRBJ2-7): SQTIHQWPATLVQPVGSPLSLECTVEGTSNPNLYWYRQAAGRGLQLLFYSVGIGQISSEVPQNLSASRPQDRQFILSSKKLLLSDSGFYLCAWSQPRAYEQYFGPGTRLTVT.

The genes are TRBV30 and TRBJ2-1, with D possibly matching TRBD2 (5 bases). V gave up 4 bases and J gave up 6 bases, with 19 bases separating them. The CDR3 sequence is 15 residues long. Per germline, CDR1 GTSNPN and CDR2 SVGIG (reference sequence). The chain's CDR3 is CAWTPGSLVRNEQFF. Written as DNA, the CDR3 is TGTGCCTGGACTCCGGGGAGTCTCGTACGCAATGAGCAGTTCTTC.

The chain uses TRBV2 and TRBJ2-1, with D tentatively TRBD1 (6 bases). This CDR3 is 15 amino acids long. Per the germline V gene, CDR1 is SNHLY and CDR2 is FYNNEI. The ends were cut back, 2 bases at V and 6 bases at J, with 14 bases in the middle. CDR3 protein: CASSESLGTPNEQFF. DNA of the CDR3: TGTGCCAGCAGTGAATCGTTGGGGACACCCAATGAGCAGTTCTTC.

The chain is built from TRBV7-9 and TRBJ1-1; TRBD1 might be the D (6 bases). Germline V CDR1 and CDR2: SEHNR, FQNEAQ (reference sequence). The CDR3 is 14 amino acids. Trimming cost V 6 bases and J 1 base, with 12 bases left between them. In DNA, the CDR3 is TGTGCCAGCAGGGGGGCAGGGCCGAACACTGAAGCTTTCTTT. Translation: CASRGAGPNTEAFF.

The chain links TRBV7-9 to TRBJ2-3; 9 nucleotides align to TRBD2. The CDR3 is made up of 16 amino acids. CDR1 SEHNR and CDR2 FQNEAQ come from the germline V gene (reference sequence). With 3 bases clipped from V and 3 bases from J, the junction kept 7 bases outside the gene matches. CDR3 nucleotides: TGTGCCAGCAGCTTGGGGGGAAGCGGGAGGACAGATACGCAGTATTTT. Translating gives CASSLGGSGRTDTQYF.

The chain recombines TRBV6-5 with TRBJ2-1, with 7 nucleotides matching TRBD2. This CDR3 is 13 amino acids long. V gave up 6 bases and J gave up 8 bases; unmatched junction bases: 7. Germline loops: CDR1 MNHEY, CDR2 SVGAGI. As DNA, the CDR3 is TGTGCCAGCAGCCGCCGGGGGGACGATGAGCAGTTCTTC. Translated, it gives CASSRRGDDEQFF.

This clone was recorded a few times. The V gene is TRBV6-1, the J gene TRBJ1-2, with D possibly being TRBD1 (5 bases). V gave up 8 bases and J gave up 0 bases, with 10 bases separating them. The CDR3 runs 13 residues. Per germline, CDR1 MNHNS and CDR2 SASEGT. In DNA form, the CDR3 reads TGTGCCAGCCGGGGGGATGCTAACTATGGCTACACCTTC. It is translated as CASRGDANYGYTF.

Points on this clone: Other nucleotide sequences in the sample specify the same CDR3. This chain uses TRBV25-1 with TRBJ2-7; TRBD1 matches at 9 bases. Trimming took 8 bases from V and 1 from J; bases not matched to a gene: 3. The CDR3 is 13 amino acids. Looked up from germline, CDR1 is MGHDK and CDR2 is SYGVNS. This CDR3 is CASAGTGSYEQYF. CDR3 sequence (DNA): TGTGCCAGCGCCGGGACAGGGTCCTACGAGCAGTACTTC.

V and J are TRBV18 and TRBJ1-5; 7 bases are shared with TRBD1. Germline lookup yields CDR1 KGHSH and CDR2 LQKENI. The CDR3 extends over 17 amino acids. Germline trimming cut 0 bases from V and 2 bases from J; bases unmatched to any gene: 7. As DNA, the CDR3 is TGTGCCAGCTCACCACCGTCAGGGGGAACGGGCAATCAGCCCCAGCATTTT. This sequence encodes CASSPPSGGTGNQPQHF. The full variable domain, in which reference TRBV18 and TRBJ1-5 provide the parts outside the CDR3, is NAGVMQNPRHLVRRRGQEARLRCSPMKGHSHVYWYRQLPEEGLKFMVYLQKENIIDESGMPKERFSAEFPKEGPSILRIQQVVRGDSAAYFCASSPPSGGTGNQPQHFGDGTRLSIL.

The rearrangement uses TRBV9 and TRBJ1-1; 8 bases are a match to TRBD1. After removal of 5 bases from V and 5 bases from J, the junction contained 5 bases not matched to a gene. Germline lookup yields CDR1 SGDLS and CDR2 YYNGEE. This CDR3 comprises 13 residues. The CDR3, as DNA: TGTGCCAGCAGTCGAACAGGGGGAACTGAAGCTTTCTTT. It translates to CASSRTGGTEAFF. The full variable domain, in which reference TRBV9 and TRBJ1-1 provide the parts outside the CDR3, is DSGVTQTPKHLITATGQRVTLRCSPRSGDLSVYWYQQSLDQGLQFLIQYYNGEERAKGNILERFSAQQFPDLHSELNLSSLELGDSALYFCASSRTGGTEAFFGQGTRLTVV.